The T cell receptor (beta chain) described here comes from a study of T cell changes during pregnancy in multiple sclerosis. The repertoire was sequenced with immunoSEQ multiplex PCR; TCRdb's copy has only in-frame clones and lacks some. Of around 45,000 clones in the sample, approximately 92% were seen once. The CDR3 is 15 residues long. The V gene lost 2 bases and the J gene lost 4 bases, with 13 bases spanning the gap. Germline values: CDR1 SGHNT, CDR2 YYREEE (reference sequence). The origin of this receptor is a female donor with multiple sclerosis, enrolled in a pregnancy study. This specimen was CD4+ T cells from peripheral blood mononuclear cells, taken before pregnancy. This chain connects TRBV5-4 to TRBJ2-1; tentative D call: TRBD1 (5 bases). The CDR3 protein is CASSFRQGIYNEQFF. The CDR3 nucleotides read TGTGCCAGCAGCTTCAGGCAGGGTATTTACAATGAGCAGTTCTTC.